The 10 T cell receptor beta chains presented below share a single source sample, sequenced in a study of T cell repertoires in cytomegalovirus infection. Their antigens are not known. Each CDR3 protein gets one entry after TCRdb re-called the reads with MiXCR. In the table there are roughly 730,000 distinct CDR3 sequences, roughly 30% of which are singletons. Here the sequenced sample was cultured PBMCs, taken from culture after CMV antigen stimulation. The receptors come from a human donor in good health (CMV status not recorded). Some clones in this sample may be carry-over from other donors' samples.

This clonotype appeared a single time. This chain links TRBV6-1 with TRBJ1-6, with D uncertain. This CDR3 has 13 amino acids. Trimming took 2 bases from V and 13 from J, leaving 12 bases between them. The germline V gene has CDR1 MNHNS and CDR2 SASEGT. The DNA of the CDR3 is TGTGCCAGCAGTGAAAGTTTAAGGTATCCCCTCCACTTT. Protein sequence: CASSESLRYPLHF.

This clonotype was seen repeatedly, ten times or more. The CDR3 nucleotides read TGTGCCAGCAGCTTAGATGGTAGCGGGATCCCAACCCGCTCCGTTGGGACCCAGTACTTC. Translation gives CASSLDGSGIPTRSVGTQYF. The chain uses TRBV7-2 and TRBJ2-5; TRBD2 matches at 8 bases. Germline assignment: CDR1 SGHTA and CDR2 FQGNSA. This CDR3 has 20 amino acids. The junction had 23 bases not matched to a gene; V was cut back by 1 base and J by 7 bases.

This clonotype was found a few times. The rearrangement uses TRBV7-2 and TRBJ1-6; perhaps TRBD1 as D (5 bases). In germline, CDR1 is SGHTA, CDR2 FQGNSA. The CDR3 totals 15 residues. V gave up 4 bases and J gave up 10 bases, with 17 bases separating them. The CDR3 loop reads CASSYPGGFGSPLHF. DNA of the CDR3: TGTGCCAGCAGCTACCCGGGGGGTTTCGGGTCACCCCTCCACTTT.

V is TRBV20-1 and J is TRBJ2-1; 9 bases are a match to TRBD1. CDR1 DFQATT and CDR2 SNEGSKA come from the germline V gene (reference sequence). V lost 5 bases and J lost 8; bases outside the gene matches: 16. The CDR3 sequence is 16 residues long. CDR3 DNA sequence: TGCAGTGCTTCGACTCCGGGACAGGGTTTTTCCCATGAGCAGTTCTTC. Its translation: CSASTPGQGFSHEQFF.

This chain uses TRBV19 with TRBJ1-3; 8 positions agree with TRBD1. CDR1 and CDR2 (germline): LNHDA, SQIVND (reference sequence). The CDR3 contains 14 residues. Trimming at V came to 7 bases and at J to 2 bases, leaving 4 bases not matched to a gene. The CDR3 sequence is CASTPDRAGNTIYF. The CDR3 DNA reads TGTGCCAGTACTCCGGACAGGGCTGGAAACACCATATATTTT.

This clonotype was found a few times. The chain joins TRBV12-3 or TRBV12-4 to TRBJ2-1, with TRBD1 identical over 8 bases. V trimming: 5 bases; J trimming: 5 bases; junction bases outside the gene matches: 5. The CDR3 totals 14 residues. DNA for the CDR3: TGTGCCAGCAGTCAAGACAGGGGCCACAATGAGCAGTTCTTC. This gives the protein CASSQDRGHNEQFF.

This clonotype was counted only a few times. The chain joins TRBV4-3 to TRBJ2-3, with D perhaps matching TRBD2 (6 bases). Trimming removed 3 bases at V and 6 bases at J, with 25 bases between. CDR1 and CDR2 (germline): LGHNA, YSLEER. The CDR3 is 18 residues long. Here the CDR3 reads CASSHFGSGDDLADTQYF. Written as DNA, the CDR3 is TGCGCCAGCAGCCACTTTGGGTCCGGGGACGATCTAGCGGATACGCAGTATTTT.

The chain employs TRBV28 and TRBJ2-4; 10 bases are a match to TRBD1. The germline gives CDR1 MDHEN, CDR2 SYDVKM. This CDR3 region has 13 residues. The trim removed 6 bases at V and 8 bases at J, leaving 4 bases unmatched. As DNA, the CDR3 is TGTGCCAGCAGGGGACAGGGGAAGGACATTCAGTACTTC. Translating it yields CASRGQGKDIQYF. Together with reference TRBV28 and TRBJ2-4, the CDR3 gives the full variable domain: DVKVTQSSRYLVKRTGEKVFLECVQDMDHENMFWYRQDPGLGLRLIYFSYDVKMKEKGDIPEGYSVSREKKERFSLILESASTNQTSMYLCASRGQGKDIQYFGAGTRLSVL.

The chain links TRBV11-2 to TRBJ2-1; D is possibly TRBD2 (5 bases). V lost 5 bases to trimming and J lost 6 bases, with 17 bases between them. This CDR3 spans 15 amino acids. The germline gives CDR1 SGHAT, CDR2 FQNNGV. In nucleotides, the CDR3 is TGTGCCAGCAGCACCTTAGCGTACAGACTCAATGAGCAGTTCTTC. Amino acids: CASSTLAYRLNEQFF. The full variable domain, completed using reference TRBV11-2 and TRBJ2-1, is EAGVAQSPRYKIIEKRQSVAFWCNPISGHATLYWYQQILGQGPKLLIQFQNNGVVDDSQLPKDRFSAERLKGVDSTLKIQPAKLEDSAVYLCASSTLAYRLNEQFFGPGTRLTVL.

A few counts support this clonotype. This sequence joins TRBV28 and TRBJ2-7; TRBD1 matches at 9 bases. The V gene's germline CDR1 is MDHEN and CDR2 SYDVKM. The V segment lost 6 bases and the J segment 2 bases; nucleotides outside the gene matches: 8. This CDR3 is 15 amino acids long. CDR3 bases: TGTGCCAGCAGCCCGGGGACAGGGATAACCTACGAGCAGTACTTC. Translated, it gives CASSPGTGITYEQYF.